The rows below give T cell receptor beta chains drawn from one sample of a study of regulatory T cells in long-lasting Graves disease. TCRdb re-called the multiplex PCR reads through MiXCR, storing one row per CDR3 protein. The sample includes some 250,000 distinct CDR3 sequences, approximately 20% of them seen just once. These data were likewise used in another study, on T cells in Graves' hyperthyroidism and ophthalmopathy.

Material: peripheral blood mononuclear cells (PBMCs), obtained at new diagnosis, from a patient treated with antithyroid drugs. These TCRs come from a woman in her 30s with Graves disease. CDR3s include the opening cysteine and the closing phenylalanine or tryptophan. The D gene is left open where the match is weak. Clone size is stated in some rows and not others, as once, few, many or a class when expanded.

j_gene	abundance	v_gene	d_gene	CDR3aa	CDR3nt
TRBJ2-1	.	TRBV15	.	CATSRDPYNEQFF	TGTGCCACCAGCAGAGATCCTTACAATGAGCAGTTCTTC
TRBJ2-3	many	TRBV2	.	CASSEYQGTDTQYF	TGTGCCAGCAGTGAATATCAGGGCACAGATACGCAGTATTTT
TRBJ2-7	.	TRBV7-2	.	CASSYTPTGSTYEQYF	TGTGCCAGCAGCTACACACCGACAGGTAGCACCTACGAGCAGTACTTC
TRBJ2-7	many	TRBV19	TRBD1	CASSSGTGGSYEQYF	TGTGCCAGTAGTAGCGGGACAGGGGGCTCCTACGAGCAGTACTTC
TRBJ1-1	many	TRBV15	.	CATSRDRKGGTEAFF	TGTGCCACCAGCAGAGATCGGAAAGGGGGCACTGAAGCTTTCTTT
TRBJ2-2	few	TRBV10-1	.	CASSESRLGNTGELFF	TGCGCCAGCAGTGAGTCCAGGTTGGGGAACACCGGGGAGCTGTTTTTT
TRBJ2-2	many	TRBV7-3	.	CASSLSYYTGELFF	TGTGCCAGCAGCCTCTCCTACTACACCGGGGAGCTGTTTTTT
TRBJ2-5	many	TRBV13	TRBD1	CASSLDRGQETQYF	TGTGCCAGCAGCTTAGACAGGGGGCAAGAGACCCAGTACTTC
TRBJ1-6	few	TRBV20-1	.	CSARDWRGSYNSPLHF	TGCAGTGCTAGAGATTGGCGGGGATCCTATAATTCACCCCTCCACTTT
TRBJ1-5	many	TRBV9	.	CASSVTTEEGQPQHF	TGTGCCAGCAGCGTAACTACGGAAGAGGGTCAGCCCCAGCATTTT
TRBJ1-5	.	TRBV4-1	.	CASSQVKAGAFQPQHF	TGCGCCAGCAGCCAAGTCAAGGCAGGGGCGTTTCAGCCCCAGCATTTT
TRBJ1-5	many	TRBV12-3/TRBV12-4	.	CASMGDWGGSNQPQHF	TGTGCCAGCATGGGGGATTGGGGCGGCAGCAATCAGCCCCAGCATTTT
TRBJ1-4	many	TRBV18	.	CASSQLGRTNEKLFF	TGTGCCAGCTCTCAACTCGGCAGAACTAATGAAAAACTGTTTTTT
TRBJ2-2	many	TRBV11-2	.	CASSPFPQANTGELFF	TGTGCCAGCAGCCCTTTTCCGCAGGCGAACACCGGGGAGCTGTTTTTT
TRBJ2-3	few	TRBV11-2	TRBD2	CASSSTPWRAGVSPQYF	TGTGCCAGCAGCTCAACCCCGTGGAGAGCGGGAGTGAGTCCGCAGTATTTT
TRBJ2-1	.	TRBV20-1	.	CSARDPRRGPSGEQFF	TGCAGTGCTAGAGACCCGAGGCGGGGGCCCTCCGGTGAGCAGTTCTTC
TRBJ2-1	.	TRBV19	.	CASSILGAPGDNEQFF	TGTGCCAGTAGTATATTGGGGGCCCCAGGGGACAATGAGCAGTTCTTC
TRBJ2-7	many	TRBV15	.	CATSRQATYEQYF	TGTGCCACCAGCAGACAGGCCACCTACGAGCAGTACTTC
TRBJ1-5	many	TRBV2	TRBD1	CASREGQRGNQPQHF	TGTGCCAGCAGAGAGGGACAGCGGGGCAATCAGCCCCAGCATTTT
TRBJ1-5	few	TRBV19	TRBD1	CASRTGPGNQPQHF	TGTGCCAGTAGGACAGGGCCGGGGAATCAGCCCCAGCATTTT
TRBJ2-1	many	TRBV5-1	.	CASTRRGGNEQFF	TGCGCCAGCACCAGGAGGGGGGGAAATGAGCAGTTCTTC
TRBJ1-1	many	TRBV18	.	CASSPKNTEAFF	TGTGCCAGCTCCCCTAAGAACACTGAAGCTTTCTTT
TRBJ1-1	many	TRBV7-2	.	CASSFSGTDTEAFF	TGTGCCAGCAGCTTTTCTGGGACGGACACTGAAGCTTTCTTT
TRBJ1-5	many	TRBV2	TRBD1	CASSTRTGVGGQPQHF	TGTGCCAGCAGCACCCGGACAGGGGTCGGCGGACAGCCCCAGCATTTT
TRBJ2-7	.	TRBV11-2	.	CASSPPNRDGTYEQYF	TGTGCCAGCAGCCCGCCCAACCGGGACGGGACCTACGAGCAGTACTTC
TRBJ1-2	many	TRBV6-1	.	CASSEGPDPYDGYTF	TGTGCCAGCAGTGAAGGACCCGATCCGTACGATGGCTACACCTTC
TRBJ2-5	many	TRBV6-1	.	CASSEASGGGETQYF	TGTGCCAGCAGTGAAGCATCAGGGGGGGGGGAGACCCAGTACTTC
TRBJ2-5	.	TRBV15	.	CATSMRQVETQYF	TGTGCCACCAGCATGCGGCAGGTAGAGACCCAGTACTTC
TRBJ2-2	few	TRBV7-9	.	CASSLAAGNTGELFF	TGTGCCAGCAGCTTAGCGGCGGGGAACACCGGGGAGCTGTTTTTT
TRBJ2-7	many	TRBV6-5	.	CASSYPGLPLENEQYF	TGTGCCAGCAGTTACCCGGGACTTCCCCTAGAGAACGAGCAGTACTTC
TRBJ2-5	many	TRBV6-1	TRBD2	CASRYSGGEETQYF	TGTGCCAGCAGATATAGCGGGGGGGAAGAGACCCAGTACTTC
TRBJ1-2	many	TRBV6-5	.	CASSYSSHVGYTF	TGTGCCAGCAGTTACTCATCTCATGTTGGCTACACCTTC
TRBJ2-1	few	TRBV4-1	TRBD2	CASSQEPAGGLNEQFF	TGCGCCAGCAGCCAAGAGCCAGCGGGGGGCCTCAATGAGCAGTTCTTC
TRBJ2-5	.	TRBV11-2	.	CASSLRRGQETQYF	TGTGCCAGCAGCTTAAGGAGGGGGCAAGAGACCCAGTACTTC
TRBJ1-3	many	TRBV2	.	CASSDPDFTGNTIYF	TGTGCCAGCAGTGACCCCGATTTTACTGGAAACACCATATATTTT
TRBJ2-4	few	TRBV13	.	CASSLGSVGHIQYF	TGTGCCAGCAGCTTAGGGTCGGTCGGGCACATTCAGTACTTC
TRBJ2-7	.	TRBV15	.	CATSTQGYEQYF	TGTGCCACCAGCACACAGGGCTACGAGCAGTACTTC
TRBJ1-2	many	TRBV6-2/TRBV6-3	TRBD1	CASSNRATGTEGYTF	TGTGCCAGCAGTAACCGGGCCACCGGGACAGAGGGCTACACCTTC
TRBJ1-2	.	TRBV19	.	CASSIKVPVGYTF	TGTGCCAGTAGTATTAAGGTCCCGGTTGGCTACACCTTC
TRBJ1-2	many	TRBV2	TRBD1	CASRPGGGYGYTF	TGTGCCAGCAGGCCAGGGGGAGGCTATGGCTACACCTTC
TRBJ2-2	many	TRBV11-2	.	CASSSPPNTGELFF	TGTGCCAGCAGCTCCCCTCCGAACACCGGGGAGCTGTTTTTT
TRBJ1-6	many	TRBV5-1	.	CASSLAGPAESPLHF	TGCGCCAGCAGCTTGGCGGGCCCGGCGGAATCACCCCTCCACTTT
TRBJ1-3	many	TRBV6-4	.	CASSDSETSNTIYF	TGTGCCAGCAGTGACTCAGAGACCTCAAACACCATATATTTT
TRBJ1-1	many	TRBV12-3/TRBV12-4	.	CASTGPRDGNTEAFF	TGTGCCAGCACCGGGCCCAGGGACGGGAACACTGAAGCTTTCTTT
TRBJ1-6	.	TRBV7-9	.	CASSLAARGSPLHF	TGTGCCAGCAGCTTAGCCGCCCGGGGATCACCCCTCCACTTT
TRBJ2-1	many	TRBV12-3/TRBV12-4	TRBD2	CASRERGSSYNEQFF	TGTGCCAGCAGAGAGCGGGGGAGCTCCTACAATGAGCAGTTCTTC
TRBJ2-1	.	TRBV5-5	TRBD1	CASSLAGQGYNEQFF	TGTGCCAGCAGCTTGGCGGGACAGGGATACAATGAGCAGTTCTTC